This T cell receptor (beta chain) is from a study of cytotoxic CD8 clonotypes in ibrutinib-treated CLL. This CDR3 has 15 residues. Germline V gene sequence: CDR1 SGHKS, CDR2 YYEKEE (reference sequence). Trimming took 5 bases from V and 1 from J; bases not matched to a gene: 8. Clones were read by immunoSEQ multiplex PCR, and TCRdb kept only the in-frame ones, dropping some. Of roughly 36,000 clones in the sample, roughly two thirds are singletons; the top ten hold 25% to 30%. In its sample, this clone was seen a few times. Sequencing was performed on PBMCs, taken before ibrutinib treatment. This chain links TRBV5-5 with TRBJ2-7; 8 nucleotides align to TRBD1. The receptor was derived from a human donor with chronic lymphocytic leukemia. As DNA, the CDR3 is TGTGCCAGCAGTCCCCTGGACAGGGAGTCCTACGAGCAGTACTTC. Its translation is CASSPLDRESYEQYF.